A selection of T cell receptor beta chains follows, all from one sample in a study of blood T cell repertoires in COVID-19. Some clones are missing from TCRdb's copy, which holds only in-frame ones; the method was immunoSEQ multiplex PCR. The sample lists under 250,000 clones; 80% to 85% were seen once. The specimen was peripheral blood. The source is a man aged 45-65 years with active or convalescent COVID-19. Each CDR3 is given with its conserved first and last residue. A D gene is named only where the DNA matches it firmly. Part of the rows lack a size; the others show once, few, many or a class for expanded clones.

j_call v_call d_call clone_size cdr3_aa cdr3_nt
TRBJ1-2 TRBV9 TRBD1 . CASSVAGAPGQGNYGYTF TGTGCCAGCAGCGTAGCTGGGGCCCCGGGACAGGGCAACTATGGCTACACCTTC
TRBJ1-1 TRBV4-3 . . CASSPKTGGNTEAFF TGCGCCAGCAGCCCCAAGACAGGAGGAAACACTGAAGCTTTCTTT
TRBJ2-2 TRBV5-1 . . CASSGGRGWRTGELFF TGCGCCAGCAGCGGTGGTCGGGGGTGGAGAACCGGGGAGCTGTTTTTT
TRBJ2-4 TRBV11-1 TRBD1 . CASSMTGPNIQYF TGTGCCAGCAGCATGACAGGGCCAAACATTCAGTACTTC
TRBJ1-6 TRBV7-3 TRBD1 . CASSLQGYNSPLHF TGTGCCAGCAGCCTACAGGGGTATAATTCACCCCTCCACTTT
TRBJ2-7 TRBV7-8 . . CASSKGGQRHYEQYF TGTGCCAGCAGCAAGGGGGGACAGCGACACTACGAGCAGTACTTC
TRBJ2-6 TRBV5-1 . . CASSASGANVLTF TGCGCCAGCAGCGCGTCTGGGGCCAACGTCCTGACTTTC
TRBJ1-6 TRBV23-1 . . CASSLWGRGNSPLHF TGCGCCAGCAGTCTGTGGGGGAGGGGTAATTCACCCCTCCACTTT
TRBJ2-5 TRBV5-6 . . CASSLLAIGETQYF TGTGCCAGCAGCTTACTCGCTATCGGAGAGACCCAGTACTTC
TRBJ2-3 TRBV7-8 . . CASSPGEDTQYF TGTGCCAGCAGCCCAGGGGAGGATACGCAGTATTTT
TRBJ1-1 TRBV28 . . CASSSEAQNTEAFF TGTGCCAGCAGTTCGGAGGCGCAGAACACTGAAGCTTTCTTT
TRBJ1-3 TRBV2 . . CASKNMVTGNTIYF TGTGCCAGCAAAAACATGGTTACTGGAAACACCATATATTTT
TRBJ2-3 TRBV7-9 TRBD2 . CASSSPGGGMYTQYF TGTGCCAGCAGCTCCCCTGGGGGGGGGATGTATACGCAGTATTTT
TRBJ2-7 TRBV7-2 TRBD1 . CASRRTGGGHEQYF TGTGCCAGCAGAAGGACAGGGGGCGGCCACGAGCAGTACTTC
TRBJ2-7 TRBV20-1 . few CSAGDLGVTDEQYF TGCAGTGCTGGTGACTTAGGGGTAACGGACGAGCAGTACTTC
TRBJ2-3 TRBV29-1 . . CSVEPPWQGNTDTQYF TGCAGCGTTGAACCCCCCTGGCAGGGCAACACAGATACGCAGTATTTT
TRBJ2-7 TRBV11-1 . . CASSLAYDSHEQYF TGTGCCAGCAGCTTAGCGTACGACAGCCACGAGCAGTACTTC
TRBJ1-6 TRBV7-8 . many CASSPGGNSPLHF TGTGCCAGCAGCCCCGGAGGGAATTCACCCCTCCACTTT
TRBJ2-7 TRBV2 TRBD1 . CASIPGQGSYEQYF TGTGCCAGCATTCCAGGACAGGGGTCCTACGAGCAGTACTTC
TRBJ2-1 TRBV20-1 . . CSARDVNEQFF TGCAGTGCTAGAGATGTAAATGAGCAGTTCTTC
TRBJ2-2 TRBV28 TRBD1 . CASSPPGTGGNTGELFF TGTGCCAGCAGTCCCCCTGGGACAGGGGGCAACACCGGGGAGCTGTTTTTT
TRBJ2-7 TRBV7-9 . . CASSPALVYEQYF TGTGCCAGCAGCCCCGCCCTAGTTTACGAGCAGTACTTC
TRBJ1-2 TRBV7-3 . . CASSQGGGIGYGYTF TGTGCCAGCAGCCAGGGTGGGGGCATCGGATATGGCTACACCTTC
TRBJ1-1 TRBV7-9 . . CASSLTESEAFF TGTGCCAGCAGCTTAACAGAATCTGAAGCTTTCTTT
TRBJ2-5 TRBV28 . . CASSSGSETQYF TGTGCCAGCAGCTCAGGGTCAGAGACCCAGTACTTC
TRBJ1-2 TRBV5-1 . . CASSLGTQVRGYGYTF TGCGCCAGCAGCTTGGGAACGCAGGTCCGGGGCTATGGCTACACCTTC
TRBJ2-3 TRBV24-1 TRBD2 once CATSDLPSGGTDTQYF TGTGCCACCAGTGATTTGCCCAGCGGGGGTACAGATACGCAGTATTTT
TRBJ2-7 TRBV19 . . CASSEEGRIRDEQYF TGTGCCAGTAGTGAGGAGGGGAGGATTCGGGACGAGCAGTACTTC